Presented here are 10 T cell receptor beta chains from one specimen sequenced in a study of T cells in Graves' hyperthyroidism and ophthalmopathy. Amplification yielded TCR beta CDR3 regions, with RNA transcripts as the source. A first-round RT-PCR of the TCR CDR3 used the HTBI primer set. TCRdb called the multiplex PCR reads again in MiXCR, with one record for every CDR3 protein. The sample contains over 450,000 distinct CDR3 sequences, more than 15% of which appear only once. Sequencing used blood. The source is a woman under 30 with Graves' ophthalmopathy.

This clonotype was counted ten times or more. J is TRBJ2-7 and V is TRBV28, with 14 bases matching TRBD2. Germline V gives CDR1 MDHEN, CDR2 SYDVKM. This CDR3 has 21 amino acids. Trimming cost V 7 bases and J 3 bases; bases outside gene matches: 23. CDR3 protein: CASKPLPGGGLAGGGHYEQYF. The CDR3 DNA sequence: TGTGCCAGCAAACCCCTCCCCGGTGGCGGACTAGCGGGAGGTGGGCACTACGAGCAGTACTTC.

Remarks on this clonotype: A much larger clone sits a single nucleotide away, making a read error possible. The chain employs TRBV2 and TRBJ2-7, with D perhaps TRBD1 (6 bases). This CDR3 region has 14 residues. The V gene's germline CDR1 is SNHLY and CDR2 FYNNEI. CDR3 sequence reads: CVSSELARGSEQYF. As DNA, the CDR3 is TGTGTCAGCAGTGAATTGGCCAGGGGCAGCGAGCAGTACTTC.

The table lists this clonotype with many counts. The rearrangement joins TRBV11-2 to TRBJ1-1; 8 positions match TRBD1. Germline trimming cut 1 base from V and 8 bases from J; bases unmatched to any gene: 6. The CDR3 has 14 residues. In germline, CDR1 is SGHAT, CDR2 FQNNGV. CDR3 bases: TGTGCCAGCAGCTTAGTAAGCGCAGGGGGCGAAGCTTTCTTT. It codes for CASSLVSAGGEAFF.

The J gene is TRBJ1-6, the V gene TRBV27; possible D gene TRBD1, 5 bases. The germline V gene encodes CDR1 MNHEY and CDR2 SMNVEV (reference sequence). V lost 3 bases to trimming and J lost 8 bases, with 8 bases between them. The CDR3 extends over 13 amino acids. For the CDR3, the DNA is TGTGCCAGCAGTTTTGGAGGGGATTCACCCCTCCACTTT. As protein: CASSFGGDSPLHF.

This clonotype was counted ten times or more. V and J are TRBV2 and TRBJ1-1; D gene ambiguous. The germline CDR1 and CDR2 sequences are SNHLY and FYNNEI. The CDR3 consists of 15 residues. Trimming pared 5 bases from V and 0 bases from J, leaving 13 bases between. The CDR3 is CASSTEDFMNTEAFF. CDR3 nucleotide sequence: TGTGCCAGCAGTACGGAAGACTTCATGAACACTGAAGCTTTCTTT.

A word on this clonotype: Just one base apart from a much larger clone, this may be a read error. The chain couples TRBV28 to TRBJ1-2; perhaps TRBD1 as D (5 bases). The CDR3 length is 12 residues. Trimming pared 10 bases from V and 4 bases from J, leaving 13 bases between. Germline CDR1 and CDR2: MDHEN and SYDVKM. Here the CDR3 DNA reads TGTGCCACCTCCCAGGGTGGCTATGGCTACACCTTC. Translated, it gives CATSQGGYGYTF.

The count of this clonotype is one. This may be a read error, as it is one base from a much larger clone. The chain combines TRBV20-1 with TRBJ2-7; D possibly corresponds to TRBD1 (5 bases). Germline-derived CDR1 and CDR2 are DFQATT and SNEGSKA (reference sequence). The CDR3 is made up of 13 amino acids. Trimming took off 4 bases at V and 3 bases at J, with 13 bases between the two ends. CDR3 coding DNA: TGCAGTGCTACCCAGGGCTCTAACTACGAGCAGTACTTC. Its translation is CSATQGSNYEQYF.

This clonotype was counted between two and nine times. V and J are TRBV7-2 and TRBJ2-5, with 12 positions matching TRBD2. The CDR3 loop spans 14 amino acids. The V and J ends lost 1 base and 13 bases, in that order; junction bases with no gene match: 7. Germline V lookup: CDR1 SGHTA, CDR2 FQGNSA. DNA of the CDR3: TGTGCCAGCAGCTTAGTAACTAGCGGGGGGCATGTGTACTTC. This encodes CASSLVTSGGHVYF.

CDR3 loop: CASSKSEVRGSEQFF. The CDR3 DNA reads TGTGCCAGTAGTAAAAGTGAGGTTCGGGGGAGTGAGCAGTTCTTC. This rearrangement joins TRBV19 to TRBJ2-1; maybe TRBD2 (6 bases). The length of the CDR3 is 15 residues. The V end was cut by 4 bases, the J end by 9 bases, with 19 bases between. Germline assignment: CDR1 LNHDA and CDR2 SQIVND (reference sequence).

In its sample, this clonotype was seen many times. The chain carries TRBV28 and TRBJ2-1, with TRBD2 matching over 11 bases. The CDR3 contains 16 residues. Germline CDR1 and CDR2: MDHEN and SYDVKM. The V and J ends lost 8 bases and 0 bases, in that order; junction bases with no gene match: 6. CDR3 sequence: CASGLAGPSSYNEQFF. The CDR3 bases are TGTGCCAGCGGACTAGCGGGTCCTAGCTCCTACAATGAGCAGTTCTTC. The variable domain in full, with the rest retrieved from reference TRBV28 and TRBJ2-1, is DVKVTQSSRYLVKRTGEKVFLECVQDMDHENMFWYRQDPGLGLRLIYFSYDVKMKEKGDIPEGYSVSREKKERFSLILESASTNQTSMYLCASGLAGPSSYNEQFFGPGTRLTVL.